The clone carrying this T cell receptor beta chain showed up just once. Antigen: not known. These data belong to a study of a mutant IDH1 vaccine in newly diagnosed glioma. The time point was: baseline, week 1 (first vaccination visit). Treatment of the sample: pre-vaccination baseline after standard-of-care therapy. Germline CDR1 reads MNHNY; CDR2 reads SVGAGI (reference sequence). Trimming took off 10 bases at V and 7 bases at J, with 16 bases between the two ends. The CDR3 covers 13 residues. Some clones are missing from TCRdb's copy, which holds only in-frame ones; the method was immunoSEQ multiplex PCR. This sample has some 59,000 clones; roughly 80% occur once, and the top ten carry around 21%. General study points: Alterations occurring in top peripheral T cell clonotypes seemed unrelated to pseudoprogression.

Sequencing was performed on PBMCs, taken from a glioma patient treated with radiotherapy, temozolomide or both. V gene TRBV6-6 combines with J gene TRBJ2-2, with unresolved D. The TCR was taken from a man between 18 and 29 years old with glioma. The CDR3 loop is CATSGADVGELFF. CDR3 coding DNA: TGTGCCACCTCGGGCGCCGACGTCGGGGAGCTGTTTTTT.